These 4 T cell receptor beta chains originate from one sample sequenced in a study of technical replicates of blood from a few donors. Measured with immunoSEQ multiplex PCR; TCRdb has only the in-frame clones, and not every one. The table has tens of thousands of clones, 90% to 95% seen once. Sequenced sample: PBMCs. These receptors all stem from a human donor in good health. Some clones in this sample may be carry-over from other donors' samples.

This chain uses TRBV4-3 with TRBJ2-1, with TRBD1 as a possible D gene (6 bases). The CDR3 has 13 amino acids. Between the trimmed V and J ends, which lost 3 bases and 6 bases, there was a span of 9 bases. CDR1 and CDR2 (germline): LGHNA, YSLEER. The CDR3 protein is CASSQRGGNEQFF. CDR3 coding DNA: TGCGCCAGCAGCCAGAGAGGGGGCAATGAGCAGTTCTTC.

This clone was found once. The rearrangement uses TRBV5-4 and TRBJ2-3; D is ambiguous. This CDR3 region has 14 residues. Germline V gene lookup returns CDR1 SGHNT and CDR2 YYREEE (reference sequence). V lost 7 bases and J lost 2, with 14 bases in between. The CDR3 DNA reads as TGTGCCAGCGAATTTGGCGGAAACACAGATACGCAGTATTTT. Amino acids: CASEFGGNTDTQYF.

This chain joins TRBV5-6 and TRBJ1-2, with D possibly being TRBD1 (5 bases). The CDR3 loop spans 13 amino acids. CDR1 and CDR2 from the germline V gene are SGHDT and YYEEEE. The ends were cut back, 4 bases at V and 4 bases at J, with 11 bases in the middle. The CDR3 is CASSPGGVYGYTF. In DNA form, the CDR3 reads TGTGCCAGCAGCCCCGGAGGGGTCTATGGCTACACCTTC. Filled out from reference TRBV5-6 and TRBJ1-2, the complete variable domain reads DAGVTQSPTHLIKTRGQQVTLRCSPKSGHDTVSWYQQALGQGPQFIFQYYEEEERQRGNFPDRFSGHQFPNYSSELNVNALLLGDSALYLCASSPGGVYGYTFGSGTRLTVV.

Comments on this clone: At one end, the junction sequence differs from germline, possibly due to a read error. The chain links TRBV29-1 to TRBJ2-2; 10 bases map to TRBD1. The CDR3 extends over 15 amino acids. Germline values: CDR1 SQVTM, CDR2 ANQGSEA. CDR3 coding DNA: TGCAGCGTTAATCCGGGACAGGGGAACCCCGGGGAGCTGTTTTTT. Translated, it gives CSVNPGQGNPGELFF.